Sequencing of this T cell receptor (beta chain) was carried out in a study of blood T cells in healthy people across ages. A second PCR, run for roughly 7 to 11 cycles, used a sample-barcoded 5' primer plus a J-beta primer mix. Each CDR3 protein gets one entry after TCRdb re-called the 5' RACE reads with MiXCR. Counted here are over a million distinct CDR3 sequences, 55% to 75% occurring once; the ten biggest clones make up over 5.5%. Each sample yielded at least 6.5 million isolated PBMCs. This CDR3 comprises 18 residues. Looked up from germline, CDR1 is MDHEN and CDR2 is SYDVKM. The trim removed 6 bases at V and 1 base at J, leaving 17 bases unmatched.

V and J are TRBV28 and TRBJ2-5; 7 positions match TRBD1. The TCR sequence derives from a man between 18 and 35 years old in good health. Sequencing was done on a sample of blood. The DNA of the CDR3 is TGTGCCAGCAGCTTAAGTATTTTATTGGGACAGATCCAAGAGACCCAGTACTTC. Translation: CASSLSILLGQIQETQYF.